This TCR beta chain was identified during a study of T cell repertoires in cytomegalovirus infection. In this sample, this clonotype turned up many times. Using its own MiXCR run on the reads, TCRdb lists one record per CDR3 protein. The sample carries fewer than 250,000 distinct CDR3 sequences, roughly 12% recorded once. Germline-derived CDR1 and CDR2 are MNHEY and SVGAGI. This CDR3 contains 13 residues. V was clipped by 5 bases and J by 4 bases, with 11 bases between them. The sequenced material came from PBMCs. The gene calls are TRBV6-5 and TRBJ2-5; D remains unclear. The source of this sequence is a human donor in good health (CMV status not recorded). Some clones in this sample may be carry-over from other donors' samples. CDR3: CASSRYYRETQYF. For the CDR3, the DNA is TGTGCCAGCAGTCGCTACTACCGAGAGACCCAGTACTTC.